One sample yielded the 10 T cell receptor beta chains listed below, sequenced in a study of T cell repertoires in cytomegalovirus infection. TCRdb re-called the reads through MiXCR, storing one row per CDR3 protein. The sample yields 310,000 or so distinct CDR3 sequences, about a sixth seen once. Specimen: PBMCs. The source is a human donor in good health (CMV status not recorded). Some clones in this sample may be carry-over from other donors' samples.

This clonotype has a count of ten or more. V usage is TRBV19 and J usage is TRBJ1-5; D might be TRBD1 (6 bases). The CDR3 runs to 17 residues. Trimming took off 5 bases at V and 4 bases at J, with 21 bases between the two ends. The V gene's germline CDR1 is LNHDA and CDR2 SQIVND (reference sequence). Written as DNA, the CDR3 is TGTGCCAGTAGTCCTGGGACAAGTGGGGCCCTTAATCAGCCCCAGCATTTT. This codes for CASSPGTSGALNQPQHF.

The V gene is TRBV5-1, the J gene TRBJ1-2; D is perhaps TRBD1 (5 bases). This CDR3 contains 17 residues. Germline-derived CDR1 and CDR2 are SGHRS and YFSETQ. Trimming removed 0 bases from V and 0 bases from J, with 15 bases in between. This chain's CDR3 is CASSLGTKQVSNYGYTF. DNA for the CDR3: TGCGCCAGCAGCTTGGGAACCAAACAGGTCTCTAACTATGGCTACACCTTC.

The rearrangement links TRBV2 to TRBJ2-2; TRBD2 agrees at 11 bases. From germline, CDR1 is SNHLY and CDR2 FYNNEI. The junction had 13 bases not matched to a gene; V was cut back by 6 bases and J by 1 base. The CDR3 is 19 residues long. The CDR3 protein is CASSLLGLAGGLNTGELFF. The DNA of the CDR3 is TGTGCCAGCAGCCTTTTGGGGCTAGCGGGGGGATTGAACACCGGGGAGCTGTTTTTT.

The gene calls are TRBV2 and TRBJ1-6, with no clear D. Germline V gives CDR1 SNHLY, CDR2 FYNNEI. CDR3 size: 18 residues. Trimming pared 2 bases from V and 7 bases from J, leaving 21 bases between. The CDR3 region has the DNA TGTGCCAGCAGTGAAAAAAGGTGGGCCGAGACCCCGAATTCACCCCTCCACTTT. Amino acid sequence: CASSEKRWAETPNSPLHF.

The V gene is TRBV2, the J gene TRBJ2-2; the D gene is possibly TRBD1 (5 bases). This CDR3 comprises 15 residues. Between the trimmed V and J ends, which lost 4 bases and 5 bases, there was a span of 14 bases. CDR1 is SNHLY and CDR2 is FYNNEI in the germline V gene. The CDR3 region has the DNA TGTGCCAGCAGTGGATGGCAGGGCTATACCGGGGAGCTGTTTTTT. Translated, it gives CASSGWQGYTGELFF. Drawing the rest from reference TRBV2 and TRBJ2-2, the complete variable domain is EPEVTQTPSHQVTQMGQEVILRCVPISNHLYFYWYRQILGQKVEFLVSFYNNEISEKSEIFDDQFSVERPDGSNFTLKIRSTKLEDSAMYFCASSGWQGYTGELFFGEGSRLTVL.

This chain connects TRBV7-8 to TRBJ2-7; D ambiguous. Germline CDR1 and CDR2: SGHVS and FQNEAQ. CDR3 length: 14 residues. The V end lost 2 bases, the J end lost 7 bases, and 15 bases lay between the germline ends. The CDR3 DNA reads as TGTGCCAGCAGCTTAACGACGGTGATCGGGGAGCAGTACTTC. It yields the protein CASSLTTVIGEQYF.

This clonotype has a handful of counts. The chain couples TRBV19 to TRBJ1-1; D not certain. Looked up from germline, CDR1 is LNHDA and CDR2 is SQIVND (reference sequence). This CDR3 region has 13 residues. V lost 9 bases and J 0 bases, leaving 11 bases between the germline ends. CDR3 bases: TGTGCCAGCAGCATTACAGTGAACACTGAAGCTTTCTTT. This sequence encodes CASSITVNTEAFF.

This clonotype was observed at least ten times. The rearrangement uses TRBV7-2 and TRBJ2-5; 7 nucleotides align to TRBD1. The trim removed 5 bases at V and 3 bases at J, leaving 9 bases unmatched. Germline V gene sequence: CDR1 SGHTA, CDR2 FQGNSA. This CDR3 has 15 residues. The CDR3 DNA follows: TGTGCCAGCAGCCCCAGGGGACAGCGAGAAGAGACCCAGTACTTC. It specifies CASSPRGQREETQYF.

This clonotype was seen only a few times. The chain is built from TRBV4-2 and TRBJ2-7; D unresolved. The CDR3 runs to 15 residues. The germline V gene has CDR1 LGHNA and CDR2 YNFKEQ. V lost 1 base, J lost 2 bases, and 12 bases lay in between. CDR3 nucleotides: TGTGCCAGCAGCCAAGGACACACAGACCCCTACGAGCAGTACTTC. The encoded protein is CASSQGHTDPYEQYF.

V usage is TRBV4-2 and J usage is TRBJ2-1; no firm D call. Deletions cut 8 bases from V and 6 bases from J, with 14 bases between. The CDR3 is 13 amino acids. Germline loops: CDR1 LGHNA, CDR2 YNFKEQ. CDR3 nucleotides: TGTGCCAGCTCTCCAGACTGGATCAATGAGCAGTTCTTC. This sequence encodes CASSPDWINEQFF.